This TCR beta chain originates from a study of beta chain features in type 1 diabetes. Study-level points and caveats: Within each of all four CD4+ subsets, Type 1 diabetes patients had TCRB CDR3s that were moderately but significantly shorter. Fewer junction insertions and more nucleotide deletions appeared in type 1 diabetes patients.

Sequenced material consisted of expressed TCRB transcripts (all of the isolated RNA was reverse transcribed). The assay was immunoSEQ multiplex PCR, and TCRdb's table has in-frame clones only and misses some. Among about 120,000 clones listed, about 17% were seen once. One heparinised blood draw, averaging roughly 0.12 L, came from each donor. This clone appeared a single time. The antigen is undetermined. V was clipped by 4 bases and J by 7 bases; unmatched bases: 4. This CDR3 contains 15 residues. V is TRBV23-1 and J is TRBJ1-4; 12 bases match TRBD1. TRBV23-1 is annotated as an ORF whose role is uncertain. The sample comprised central memory CD4+ T cells from blood. This TCR came from a man aged 25-45 years with type 1 diabetes. CDR3 in DNA: TGCGCCAGCAGTCCTAGGGACAGGGGGCTTGAAAAACTGTTTTTT. Translation: CASSPRDRGLEKLFF.